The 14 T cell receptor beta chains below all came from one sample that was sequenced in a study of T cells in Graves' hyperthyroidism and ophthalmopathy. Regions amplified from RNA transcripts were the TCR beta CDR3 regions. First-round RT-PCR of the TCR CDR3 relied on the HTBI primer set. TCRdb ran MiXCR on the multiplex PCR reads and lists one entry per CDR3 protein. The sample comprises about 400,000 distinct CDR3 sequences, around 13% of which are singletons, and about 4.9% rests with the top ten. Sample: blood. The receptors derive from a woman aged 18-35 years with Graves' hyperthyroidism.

The CDR3 DNA follows: TGCGCCAGCAGCCAAGTTCGGGTGCAGGGGAAAGGACCTGAAGCTTTCTTT. It yields the protein CASSQVRVQGKGPEAFF. The gene calls are TRBV4-1 and TRBJ1-1; D possibly corresponds to TRBD1 (6 bases). This CDR3 contains 17 residues. From germline, CDR1 is MGHRA and CDR2 YSYEKL. Trimming cost V 1 base and J 6 bases, with 21 bases left between them.

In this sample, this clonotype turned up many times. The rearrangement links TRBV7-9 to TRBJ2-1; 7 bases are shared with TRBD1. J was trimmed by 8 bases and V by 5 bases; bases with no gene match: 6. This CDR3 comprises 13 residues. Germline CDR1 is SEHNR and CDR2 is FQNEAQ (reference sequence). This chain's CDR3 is CASSMGTVDEQFF. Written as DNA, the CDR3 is TGTGCCAGCAGCATGGGGACAGTCGATGAGCAGTTCTTC.

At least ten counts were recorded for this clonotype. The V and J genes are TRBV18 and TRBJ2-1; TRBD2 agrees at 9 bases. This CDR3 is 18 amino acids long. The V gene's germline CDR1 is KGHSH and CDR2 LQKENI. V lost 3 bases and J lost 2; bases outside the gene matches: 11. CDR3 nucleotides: TGTGCCAGCTCACCCACGATGGGGGGACTAGCTGCCTACAATGAGCAGTTCTTC. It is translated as CASSPTMGGLAAYNEQFF.

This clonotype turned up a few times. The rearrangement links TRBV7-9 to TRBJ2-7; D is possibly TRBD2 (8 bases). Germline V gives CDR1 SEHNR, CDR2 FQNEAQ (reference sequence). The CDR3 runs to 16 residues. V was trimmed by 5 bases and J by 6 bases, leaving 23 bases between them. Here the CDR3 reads CASSQRGGTAGSEQYF. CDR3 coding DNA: TGTGCCAGCAGCCAACGGGGGGGGACAGCTGGAAGCGAGCAGTACTTC.

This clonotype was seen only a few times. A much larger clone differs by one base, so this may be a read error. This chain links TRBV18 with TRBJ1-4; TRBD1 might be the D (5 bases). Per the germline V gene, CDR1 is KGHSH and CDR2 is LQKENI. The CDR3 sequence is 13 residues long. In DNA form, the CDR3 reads TGTGCCAGCCCACCAGGGCTGGATGAAAAACTGTTTTTT. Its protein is CASPPGLDEKLFF.

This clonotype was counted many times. CDR3 in DNA: TGTGCCAGCAGCCAAGGGGCTAGCGGGAGCGGAGAGACCCAGTACTTC. It translates to CASSQGASGSGETQYF. The chain is built from TRBV3-1 and TRBJ2-5, with 10 bases matching TRBD2. Germline V gene data show CDR1 as LGHDT and CDR2 as YNNKEL (reference sequence). This CDR3 is built from 16 residues. V lost 1 base, J lost 4 bases, and 6 bases stayed unmatched.

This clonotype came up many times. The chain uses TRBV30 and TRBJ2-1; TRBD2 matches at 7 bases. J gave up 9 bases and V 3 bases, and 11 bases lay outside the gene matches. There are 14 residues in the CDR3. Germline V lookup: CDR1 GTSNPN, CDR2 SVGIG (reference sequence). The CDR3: CAWSELAIMGEQFF. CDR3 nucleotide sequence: TGTGCCTGGAGCGAACTAGCGATAATGGGTGAGCAGTTCTTC.

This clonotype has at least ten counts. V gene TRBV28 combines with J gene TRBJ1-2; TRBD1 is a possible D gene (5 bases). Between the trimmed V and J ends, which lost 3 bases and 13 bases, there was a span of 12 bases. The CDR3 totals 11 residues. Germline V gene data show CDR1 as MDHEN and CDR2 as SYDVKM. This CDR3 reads CASSFGTSCTF. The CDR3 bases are TGTGCCAGCAGTTTCGGGACGTCGTGCACCTTC.

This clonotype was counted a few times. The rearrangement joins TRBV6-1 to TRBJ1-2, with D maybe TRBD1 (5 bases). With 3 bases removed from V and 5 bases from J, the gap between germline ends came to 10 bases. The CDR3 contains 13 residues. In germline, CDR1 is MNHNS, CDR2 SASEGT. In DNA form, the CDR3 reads TGTGCCAGCAGTGATGTAGGGGCTTATGGCTACACCTTC. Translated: CASSDVGAYGYTF.

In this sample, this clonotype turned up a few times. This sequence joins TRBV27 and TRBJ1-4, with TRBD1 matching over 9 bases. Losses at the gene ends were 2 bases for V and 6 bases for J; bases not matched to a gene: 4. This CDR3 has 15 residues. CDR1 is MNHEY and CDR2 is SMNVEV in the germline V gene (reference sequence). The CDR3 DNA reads TGTGCCAGCAGTTTAGGGGACAGGGTAGATGAAAAACTGTTTTTT. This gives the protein CASSLGDRVDEKLFF.

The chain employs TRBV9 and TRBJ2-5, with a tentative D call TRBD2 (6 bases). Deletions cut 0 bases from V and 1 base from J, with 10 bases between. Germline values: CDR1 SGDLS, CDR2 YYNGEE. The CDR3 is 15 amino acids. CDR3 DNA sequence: TGTGCCAGCAGCGTAGTAGGGACTGCCCAAGAGACCCAGTACTTC. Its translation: CASSVVGTAQETQYF.

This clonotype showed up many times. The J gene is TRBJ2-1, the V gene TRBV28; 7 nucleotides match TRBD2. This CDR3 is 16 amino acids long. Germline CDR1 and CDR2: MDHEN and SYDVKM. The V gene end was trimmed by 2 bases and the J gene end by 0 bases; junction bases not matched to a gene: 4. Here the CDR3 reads CASSLRTRSSYNEQFF. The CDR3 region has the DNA TGTGCCAGCAGTTTAAGGACTAGGAGCTCCTACAATGAGCAGTTCTTC.

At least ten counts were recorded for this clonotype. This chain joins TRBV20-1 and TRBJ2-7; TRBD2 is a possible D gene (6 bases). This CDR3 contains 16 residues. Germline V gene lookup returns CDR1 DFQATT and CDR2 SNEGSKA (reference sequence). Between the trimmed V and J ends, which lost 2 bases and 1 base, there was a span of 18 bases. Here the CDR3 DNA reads TGCAGTGCTAGACCAACACGAATAGCGGAGTCCTACGAGCAGTACTTC. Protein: CSARPTRIAESYEQYF.

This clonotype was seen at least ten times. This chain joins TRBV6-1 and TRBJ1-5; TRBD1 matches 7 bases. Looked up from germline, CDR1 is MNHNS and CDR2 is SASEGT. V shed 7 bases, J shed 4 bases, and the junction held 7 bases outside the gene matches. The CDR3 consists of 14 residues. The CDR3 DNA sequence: TGTGCCAGCAATCCCCAGGGGGGTAATCAGCCCCAGCATTTT. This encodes CASNPQGGNQPQHF.